This T cell receptor (beta chain) was recovered during a study of cytomegalovirus exposure and HLA in healthy donors. The CDR3 totals 16 residues. V was pared by 1 base and J by 4 bases, with 7 bases of the junction left unmatched. Per germline, CDR1 MNHNS and CDR2 SASEGT. 60 Vbeta and 13 Jbeta primers were used in PCR. Sequencing used immunoSEQ multiplex PCR; TCRdb keeps in-frame clones, though not all of them. Here the sample spans approximately 160,000 clones, 68% being singletons. The sample taken for sequencing was PBMCs. The J gene is TRBJ2-3, the V gene TRBV6-1, with 8 bases aligning to TRBD2. The receptor was derived from a woman aged 40-49 years in good health and CMV-seropositive. This CDR3 is CASSEDPAGVSDTQYF. For the CDR3, the DNA is TGTGCCAGCAGTGAAGATCCAGCGGGAGTGTCAGATACGCAGTATTTT.